One sample yielded the 10 T cell receptor beta chains listed below, sequenced in a study of CD8+CD57+ T cells in acquired aplastic anemia (dated by TCRdb to about 2018). Reads for this sample came from an Illumina HiSeq 2000. TCR beta VDJ combination and CDR3 sequence profiling used genomic DNA as the template. TCRdb took the public reads, trimmed them with fastp at Q25, ran MiXCR for clone calling and kept in-frame beta chains. Each entry is one CDR3 protein sequence, shown with its most common DNA and genes. For this sample the table gives about 270,000 distinct CDR3 sequences, of which 55% to 65% were detected only once. 7% to 9% of the sample belongs to the ten largest clones. Sequenced material: sorted CD4+, CD8+, or CD8+CD57+ T cells (not recorded which) from PBMCs. These receptors were collected from a human donor with severe aplastic anemia or a healthy control (not recorded which).

This clonotype was found many times. This chain joins TRBV15 and TRBJ1-4, with 7 bases identical to TRBD1. V was clipped by 7 bases and J by 5 bases; unmatched bases: 10. The CDR3 length is 15 residues. Germline V lookup: CDR1 LNHNV, CDR2 YYDKDF (reference sequence). The CDR3, as DNA: TGTGCCACCACAACCAGGGGGAACCGAAATGAAAAACTGTTTTTT. Amino acid sequence: CATTTRGNRNEKLFF. The full variable domain, its missing parts supplied by reference TRBV15 and TRBJ1-4, is DAMVIQNPRYQVTQFGKPVTLSCSQTLNHNVMYWYQQKSSQAPKLLFHYYDKDFNNEADTPDNFQSRRPNTSFCFLDIRSPGLGDTAMYLCATTTRGNRNEKLFFGSGTQLSVL.

The sample holds many counts of this clonotype. V is TRBV27 and J is TRBJ1-1; 8 bases agree with TRBD1. In germline, CDR1 is MNHEY, CDR2 SMNVEV (reference sequence). The CDR3 runs to 15 residues. After removal of 4 bases from V and 4 bases from J, the junction contained 8 bases not matched to a gene. The CDR3 here is CASSSRQGWGTEAFF. The CDR3 nucleotides read TGTGCCAGCAGTTCCCGACAGGGGTGGGGCACTGAAGCTTTCTTT.

The gene calls are TRBV24-1 and TRBJ2-4; perhaps TRBD1 as D (6 bases). V dropped 3 bases and J dropped 7 bases, with 6 bases sitting between them. This CDR3 spans 12 amino acids. Germline CDR1 KGHDR, CDR2 SFDVKD. The CDR3 sequence: CATSDQGNIQYF. The DNA of the CDR3 is TGTGCCACCAGTGATCAGGGGAACATTCAGTACTTC.

This clonotype was counted a few times. The chain links TRBV7-9 to TRBJ2-3; D not certain. The V and J ends lost 4 bases and 5 bases respectively, with 10 bases between them. This CDR3 spans 13 amino acids. Germline loops: CDR1 SEHNR, CDR2 FQNEAQ (reference sequence). CDR3 DNA: TGTGCCAGCAGCTCCCCGTCGGTAGATACGCAGTATTTT. It translates to CASSSPSVDTQYF.

This chain joins TRBV7-9 and TRBJ2-3, with 12 bases matching TRBD1. Germline assignment: CDR1 SEHNR and CDR2 FQNEAQ (reference sequence). The CDR3 is made up of 14 amino acids. CDR3 sequence (DNA): TGTGGCGAGGGACAGGGGGCTAGCACAGATACGCAGTATTTT. This translates into CGEGQGASTDTQYF.

This clonotype showed up just once. The rearrangement uses TRBV2 and TRBJ2-5; D might be TRBD2 (6 bases). The V gene's germline CDR1 is SNHLY and CDR2 FYNNEI. The CDR3 extends over 14 amino acids. V shed 2 bases and J shed 2 bases, with 9 bases lying between them. This CDR3 reads CASSEIAEQETQYF. In DNA form, the CDR3 reads TGTGCCAGCAGTGAAATAGCGGAGCAAGAGACCCAGTACTTC.

The genes are TRBV7-8 and TRBJ2-7, with 10 bases fitting TRBD2. Germline-derived CDR1 and CDR2 are SGHVS and FQNEAQ. This CDR3 has 15 amino acids. Trimming at V came to 8 bases and at J to 0 bases, leaving 7 bases not matched to a gene. CDR3 region: CASVPSGSYSYEQYF. CDR3 coding DNA: TGTGCCAGCGTCCCTAGCGGGAGTTACTCCTACGAGCAGTACTTC. Variable domain in full (rest from reference TRBV7-8 and TRBJ2-7): GAGVSQSPRYKVAKRGQDVALRCDPISGHVSLFWYQQALGQGPEFLTYFQNEAQLDKSGLPSDRFFAERPEGSVSTLKIQRTQQEDSAVYLCASVPSGSYSYEQYFGPGTRLTVT.

This clonotype showed up many times. The chain recombines TRBV7-9 with TRBJ1-1; no reliable D call. Per the germline V gene, CDR1 is SEHNR and CDR2 is FQNEAQ (reference sequence). The CDR3 sequence is 15 residues long. Trimming removed 5 bases at V and 4 bases at J, with 17 bases between. The DNA of the CDR3 is TGTGCCAGCAGCCCCTCTCGTGGAGGAATCACTGAAGCTTTCTTT. Protein: CASSPSRGGITEAFF.

The gene calls are TRBV7-9 and TRBJ2-1; TRBD2 matches at 7 bases. With 8 bases clipped from V and 11 bases from J, the junction kept 9 bases outside the gene matches. Germline V lookup: CDR1 SEHNR, CDR2 FQNEAQ (reference sequence). The CDR3 loop spans 12 amino acids. Here the CDR3 DNA reads TGTGCCAGCTTCAGCGGGGCTCAACAGCAGTTCTTC. Translating it yields CASFSGAQQQFF.

The chain has TRBV7-3 and TRBJ2-7, with D perhaps TRBD1 (6 bases). The V and J ends lost 5 bases and 5 bases respectively, with 25 bases between them. The CDR3 extends over 17 amino acids. CDR1 is SGHTA and CDR2 is FQGTGA in the germline V gene. The CDR3 DNA reads as TGTGCCAGCAGCGGCCAAAACGAGGCAGGGGAAGGGAACGAGCAGTACTTC. This codes for CASSGQNEAGEGNEQYF. Full variable domain (missing parts from reference TRBV7-3 and TRBJ2-7): GAGVSQTPSNKVTEKGKYVELRCDPISGHTALYWYRQSLGQGPEFLIYFQGTGAADDSGLPNDRFFAVRPEGSVSTLKIQRTERGDSAVYLCASSGQNEAGEGNEQYFGPGTRLTVT.